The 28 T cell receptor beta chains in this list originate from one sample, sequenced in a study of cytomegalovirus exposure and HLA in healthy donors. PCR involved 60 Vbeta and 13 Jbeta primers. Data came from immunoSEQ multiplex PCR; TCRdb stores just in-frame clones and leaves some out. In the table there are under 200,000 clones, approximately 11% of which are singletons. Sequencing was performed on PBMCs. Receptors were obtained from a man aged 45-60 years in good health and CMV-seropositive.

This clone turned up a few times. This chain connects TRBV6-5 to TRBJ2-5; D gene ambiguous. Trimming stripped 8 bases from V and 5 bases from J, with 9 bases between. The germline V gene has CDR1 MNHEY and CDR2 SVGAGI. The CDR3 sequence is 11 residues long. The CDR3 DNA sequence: TGTGCCAGCTTCAGAGGCGAGACCCAGTACTTC. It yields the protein CASFRGETQYF.

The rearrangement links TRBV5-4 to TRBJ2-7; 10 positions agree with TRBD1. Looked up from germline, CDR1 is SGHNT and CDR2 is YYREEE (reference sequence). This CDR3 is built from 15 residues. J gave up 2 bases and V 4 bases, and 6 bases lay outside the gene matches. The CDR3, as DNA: TGTGCCAGCAGCCTACGACAGGGGGCAGCCTACGAGCAGTACGTC. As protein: CASSLRQGAAYEQYV.

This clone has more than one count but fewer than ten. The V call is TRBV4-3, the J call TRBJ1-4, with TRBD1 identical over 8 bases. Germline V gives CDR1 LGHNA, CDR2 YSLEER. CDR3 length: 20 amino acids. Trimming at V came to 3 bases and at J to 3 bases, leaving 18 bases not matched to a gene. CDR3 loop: CASSQDALWSQGAANEKLFF. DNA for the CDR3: TGCGCCAGCAGCCAGGACGCCTTATGGTCCCAGGGGGCGGCTAATGAAAAACTGTTTTTT.

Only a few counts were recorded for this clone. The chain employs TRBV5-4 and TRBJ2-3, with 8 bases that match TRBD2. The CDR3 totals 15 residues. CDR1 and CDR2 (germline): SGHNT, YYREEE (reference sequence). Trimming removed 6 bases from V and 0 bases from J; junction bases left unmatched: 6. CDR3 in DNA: TGTGCCAGCACCCGGGGGGGCTACAGCACAGATACGCAGTATTTT. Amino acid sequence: CASTRGGYSTDTQYF.

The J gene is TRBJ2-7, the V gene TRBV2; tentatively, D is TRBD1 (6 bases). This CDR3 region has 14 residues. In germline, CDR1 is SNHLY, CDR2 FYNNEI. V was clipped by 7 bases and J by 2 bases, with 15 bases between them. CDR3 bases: TGTGCCAGCAAGGGGGACCCAAGCACCTACGAGCAGTACTTC. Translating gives CASKGDPSTYEQYF.

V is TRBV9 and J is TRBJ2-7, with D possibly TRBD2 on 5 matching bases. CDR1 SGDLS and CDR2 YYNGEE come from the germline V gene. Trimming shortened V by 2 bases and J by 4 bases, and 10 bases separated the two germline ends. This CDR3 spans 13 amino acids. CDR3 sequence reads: CASSVRPGYEQYF. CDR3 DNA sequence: TGTGCCAGCAGCGTGCGACCGGGGTACGAGCAGTACTTC.

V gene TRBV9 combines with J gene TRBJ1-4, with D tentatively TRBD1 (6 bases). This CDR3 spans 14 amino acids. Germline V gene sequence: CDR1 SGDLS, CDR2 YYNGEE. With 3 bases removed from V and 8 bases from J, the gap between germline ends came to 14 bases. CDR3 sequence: CASSEAQGREKLFF. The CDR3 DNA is TGTGCCAGCAGCGAAGCACAGGGAAGAGAAAAACTGTTTTTT.

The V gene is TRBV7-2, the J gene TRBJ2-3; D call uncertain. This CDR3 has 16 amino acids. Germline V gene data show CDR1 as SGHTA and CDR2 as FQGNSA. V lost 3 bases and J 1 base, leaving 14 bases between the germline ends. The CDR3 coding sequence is TGTGCCAGCAGCTTGACTGCCCTGAGGCGCACAGATACGCAGTATTTT. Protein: CASSLTALRRTDTQYF.

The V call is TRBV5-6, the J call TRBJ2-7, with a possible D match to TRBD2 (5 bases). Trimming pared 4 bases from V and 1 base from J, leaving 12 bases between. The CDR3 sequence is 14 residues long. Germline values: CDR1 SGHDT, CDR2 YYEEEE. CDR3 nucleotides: TGTGCCAGCAGCCCGGCGGGCAGGTCCTACGAGCAGTACGTC. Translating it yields CASSPAGRSYEQYV.

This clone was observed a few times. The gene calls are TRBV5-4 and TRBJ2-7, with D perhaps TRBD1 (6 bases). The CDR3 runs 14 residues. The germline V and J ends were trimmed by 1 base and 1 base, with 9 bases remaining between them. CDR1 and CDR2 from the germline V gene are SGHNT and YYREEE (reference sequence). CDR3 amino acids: CASSLQGRSYEQYV. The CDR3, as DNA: TGTGCCAGCAGCTTGCAGGGGAGATCCTACGAGCAGTACGTC.

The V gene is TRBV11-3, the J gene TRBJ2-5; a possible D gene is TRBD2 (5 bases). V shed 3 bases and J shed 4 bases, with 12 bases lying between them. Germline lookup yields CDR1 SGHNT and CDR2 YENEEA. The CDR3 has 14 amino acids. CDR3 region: CASSFGLERETQYF. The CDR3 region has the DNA TGTGCCAGCAGCTTTGGACTGGAGCGAGAGACCCAGTACTTC.

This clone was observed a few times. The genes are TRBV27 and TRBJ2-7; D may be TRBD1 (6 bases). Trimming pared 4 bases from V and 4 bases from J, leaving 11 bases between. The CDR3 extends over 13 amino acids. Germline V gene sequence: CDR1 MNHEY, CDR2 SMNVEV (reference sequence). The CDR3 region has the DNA TGTGCCAGCAGTTGGGGAAGGGGGTACGAGCAGTACTTC. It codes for CASSWGRGYEQYF.

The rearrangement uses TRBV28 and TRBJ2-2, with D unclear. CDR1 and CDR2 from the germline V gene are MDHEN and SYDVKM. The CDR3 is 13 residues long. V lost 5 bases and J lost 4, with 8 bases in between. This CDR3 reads CASSVTITGELFF. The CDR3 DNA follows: TGTGCCAGCAGTGTAACAATCACCGGGGAGCTGTTTTTT.

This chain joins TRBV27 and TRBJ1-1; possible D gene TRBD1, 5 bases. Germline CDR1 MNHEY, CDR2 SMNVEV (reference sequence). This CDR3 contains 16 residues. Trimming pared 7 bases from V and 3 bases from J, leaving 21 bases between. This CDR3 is CASIPLWGGRDTEAFF. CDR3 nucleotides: TGTGCCAGCATTCCTCTGTGGGGGGGACGTGACACTGAAGCTTTCTTT.

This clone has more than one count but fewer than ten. In nucleotides, the CDR3 is TGTGCCAGCAGCTTAGAGCCGGGGGGGCTGTCCGGGGAGCTGTTTTTT. Translation gives CASSLEPGGLSGELFF. The chain carries TRBV7-2 and TRBJ2-2, with 8 nucleotides matching TRBD2. Trimming took 1 base from V and 6 from J; bases not matched to a gene: 7. CDR1 SGHTA and CDR2 FQGNSA come from the germline V gene. This CDR3 is 16 amino acids long.

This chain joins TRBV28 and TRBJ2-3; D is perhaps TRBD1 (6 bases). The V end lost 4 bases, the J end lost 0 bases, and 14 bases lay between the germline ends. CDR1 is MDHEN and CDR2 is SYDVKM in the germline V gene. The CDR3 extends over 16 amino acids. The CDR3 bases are TGTGCCAGCAGTTCCCAGGACAGTCCTAGCACAGATACGCAGTATTTT. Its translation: CASSSQDSPSTDTQYF.

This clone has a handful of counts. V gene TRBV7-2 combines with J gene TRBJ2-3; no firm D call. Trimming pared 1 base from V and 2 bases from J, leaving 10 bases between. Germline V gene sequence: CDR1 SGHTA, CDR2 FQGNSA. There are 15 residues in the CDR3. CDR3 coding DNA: TGTGCCAGCAGCTTAGTTATCGGTATCACAGATACGCAGTATTTT. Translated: CASSLVIGITDTQYF.

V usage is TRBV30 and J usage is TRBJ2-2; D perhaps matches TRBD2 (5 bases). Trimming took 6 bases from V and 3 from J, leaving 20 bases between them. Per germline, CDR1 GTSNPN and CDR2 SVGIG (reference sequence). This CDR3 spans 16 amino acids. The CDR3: CACPGLLKDYTGELFF. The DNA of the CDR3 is TGTGCCTGTCCCGGTCTCCTAAAGGACTACACCGGGGAGCTGTTTTTT.

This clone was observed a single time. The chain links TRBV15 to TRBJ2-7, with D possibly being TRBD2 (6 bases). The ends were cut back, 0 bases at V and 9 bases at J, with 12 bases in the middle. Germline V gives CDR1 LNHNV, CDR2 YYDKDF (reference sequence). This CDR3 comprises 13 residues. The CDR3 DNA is TGTGCCACCAGCAGAGATGGAGGGGATGGGCAGTACTTC. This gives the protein CATSRDGGDGQYF.

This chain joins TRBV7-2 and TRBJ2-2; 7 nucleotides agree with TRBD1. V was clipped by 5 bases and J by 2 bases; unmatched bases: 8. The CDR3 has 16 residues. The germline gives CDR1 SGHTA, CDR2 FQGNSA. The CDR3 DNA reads TGTGCCAGCAGCCGACAGGGTCCACGAAACACCGGGGAGCTGTTTTTT. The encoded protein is CASSRQGPRNTGELFF.

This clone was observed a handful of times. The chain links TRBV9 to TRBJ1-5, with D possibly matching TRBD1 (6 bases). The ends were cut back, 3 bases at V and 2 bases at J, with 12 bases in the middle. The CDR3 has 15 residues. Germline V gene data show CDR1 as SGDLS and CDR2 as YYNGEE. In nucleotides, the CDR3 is TGTGCCAGCAGCGCCGGGGGGCGCGGCAATCAGCCCCAGCATTTT. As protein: CASSAGGRGNQPQHF.

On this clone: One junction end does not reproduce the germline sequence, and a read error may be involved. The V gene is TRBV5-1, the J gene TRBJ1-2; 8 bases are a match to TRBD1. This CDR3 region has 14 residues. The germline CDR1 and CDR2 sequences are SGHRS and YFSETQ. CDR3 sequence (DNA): TGCGCCAGCAGCCGCGGACAGGGAGGCTATGGCTACCCCTTC. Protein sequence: CASSRGQGGYGYPF.

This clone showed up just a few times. Here the CDR3 reads CASSFLYF. CDR3 in DNA: TGTGCCAGCAGCTTCCTGTACTTC. The chain combines TRBV7-3 with TRBJ2-7; D gene uncertain. Between the trimmed V and J ends, which lost 3 bases and 12 bases, there was a span of 3 bases. The CDR3 is 8 amino acids. The germline CDR1 and CDR2 sequences are SGHTA and FQGTGA.

The CDR3 DNA is TGTGCCACCAGCCGAAGTCAGACGGAGGAACAGTTCTTC. Encoded protein: CATSRSQTEEQFF. The chain couples TRBV15 to TRBJ2-1, with D perhaps TRBD2 (5 bases). The germline V gene encodes CDR1 LNHNV and CDR2 YYDKDF (reference sequence). The CDR3 length is 13 residues. V shed 5 bases and J shed 13 bases, with 18 bases lying between them.

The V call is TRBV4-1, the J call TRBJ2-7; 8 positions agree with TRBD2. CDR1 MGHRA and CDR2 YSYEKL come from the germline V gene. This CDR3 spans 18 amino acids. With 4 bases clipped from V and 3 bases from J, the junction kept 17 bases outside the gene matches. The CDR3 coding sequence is TGCGCCAGCAGCCGTCGGGGGGGACTAGATTTCGGCAGCTACGAGCAGTACTTC. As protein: CASSRRGGLDFGSYEQYF.

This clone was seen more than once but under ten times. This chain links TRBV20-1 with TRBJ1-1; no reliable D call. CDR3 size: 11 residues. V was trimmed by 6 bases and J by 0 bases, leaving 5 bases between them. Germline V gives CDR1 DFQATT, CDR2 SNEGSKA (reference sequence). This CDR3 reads CSAAVNTEAFF. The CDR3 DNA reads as TGCAGTGCGGCTGTGAACACTGAAGCTTTCTTT.

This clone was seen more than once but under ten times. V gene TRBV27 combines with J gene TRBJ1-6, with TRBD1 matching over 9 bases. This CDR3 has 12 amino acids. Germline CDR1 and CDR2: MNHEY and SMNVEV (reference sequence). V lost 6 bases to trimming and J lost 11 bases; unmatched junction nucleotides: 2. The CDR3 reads CASRGQGPPLHF. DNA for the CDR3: TGTGCCAGCAGGGGACAGGGCCCACCCCTCCACTTT.

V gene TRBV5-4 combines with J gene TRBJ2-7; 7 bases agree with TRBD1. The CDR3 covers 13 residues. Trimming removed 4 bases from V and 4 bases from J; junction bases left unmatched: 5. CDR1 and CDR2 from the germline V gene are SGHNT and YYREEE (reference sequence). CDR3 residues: CASSPGQVYEQYF. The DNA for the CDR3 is TGTGCCAGCAGCCCCGGACAGGTTTACGAGCAGTACTTC.